These T cell receptor beta chains were read from a single sample in a study of blood T cell repertoires in COVID-19. Sequencing used immunoSEQ multiplex PCR; TCRdb keeps in-frame clones, though not all of them. Among around 200,000 clones, about 83% were seen once, and the ten largest hold approximately 6%. Sequencing was done on a sample of peripheral blood. Source of these receptors: a man aged 55 to 70 who had recovered from COVID-19. The CDR3 runs from the conserved cysteine through the conserved F or W.

TRBJ2-5 TRBV24-1 CATSDSDKETQYF
TRBJ2-3 TRBV25-1 CATLGDYTDTQYF
TRBJ2-2 TRBV7-3 CASSGKDQGATGELFF
TRBJ2-7 TRBV6-5 CASSYTGTGGGEQYF
TRBJ1-3 TRBV27 CASSLQGALVNTIYF
TRBJ2-2 TRBV6-5 CASSPLTGTVGELFF
TRBJ2-6 TRBV6-5 CASSTRVGANVLTF
TRBJ2-7 TRBV5-1 CASSFGNSGNSYEQYF
TRBJ2-5 TRBV7-2 CAFLGGDFQETQYF
TRBJ1-2 TRBV6-5 CASREGTYVHGYTF
TRBJ1-2 TRBV5-4 CASSLQGGGYTF
TRBJ1-1 TRBV6-5 CASSSTTGWGAFF
TRBJ2-1 TRBV5-1 CASSHTLAATSGFYNEQFF
TRBJ2-1 TRBV5-1 CASSLGSAGEQFF
TRBJ2-6 TRBV19 CASSPLYSGANVLTF
TRBJ2-4 TRBV27 CASSSAGVAKNIQYF
TRBJ1-1 TRBV30 CAWSVDRASEAFF
TRBJ2-3 TRBV6-4 CASRSDRGTDTQYF
TRBJ2-7 TRBV6-2/TRBV6-3 CASSQGLAGGVAGEQYF
TRBJ1-1 TRBV18 CASSPRQLSDTEAFF
TRBJ1-2 TRBV11-2 CASSLDFLANYGYTF
TRBJ1-1 TRBV5-1 CASSLGQAGGYTEAFF
TRBJ2-7 TRBV6-5 CASSSSDRIGTYEQYF
TRBJ2-5 TRBV11-2 CASSRTGGMGETQYF
TRBJ2-1 TRBV7-2 CASSADSRRDEQFF
TRBJ2-3 TRBV29-1 CSVGHLITDTQYF
TRBJ1-2 TRBV4-2 CASTTRTGNYGYTF
TRBJ2-5 TRBV2 CASSQGREETQYF
TRBJ1-3 TRBV9 CASSGGQRNTIYF
TRBJ1-1 TRBV6-6 CACAGVTEAFF